Below are 24 T cell receptor beta chains sequenced from a single sample in a study of blood T cells in healthy people across ages. A J-beta primer mix and a sample-barcoded 5' primer were used in a second PCR of about 7 to 11 cycles. One entry per CDR3 protein results from TCRdb running MiXCR on the 5' RACE reads. Of about 1.8 million distinct CDR3 sequences listed, roughly 52% were seen once; the top ten hold over 2%. Sequencing input: blood. The receptors stem from a woman aged 35 to 49 in good health.

This clonotype has a handful of counts. This chain connects TRBV7-9 to TRBJ2-7, with unresolved D. Germline V gene data show CDR1 as SEHNR and CDR2 as FQNEAQ (reference sequence). V lost 4 bases and J 2 bases, leaving 12 bases between the germline ends. There are 14 residues in the CDR3. The CDR3 spells CASSSWDSPYEQYF. The CDR3 bases are TGTGCCAGCAGCTCTTGGGATTCCCCCTACGAGCAGTACTTC.

This clonotype was seen only a few times. This chain links TRBV7-9 with TRBJ2-7; 7 positions agree with TRBD2. The end of the DNA is better explained by TRBJ2-5, so the J call may be wrong. The germline V gene has CDR1 SEHNR and CDR2 FQNEAQ (reference sequence). The CDR3 loop spans 14 amino acids. This CDR3 reads CASRRGGGKETQYF. The DNA of the CDR3 is TGTGCCAGCCGAAGGGGCGGGGGAAAGGAGACCCAGTACTTC.

This clonotype was counted between two and nine times. The chain joins TRBV2 to TRBJ2-3; D gene ambiguous. The CDR3 is made up of 15 amino acids. With 9 bases removed from V and 1 base from J, the gap between germline ends came to 17 bases. CDR1 and CDR2 from the germline V gene are SNHLY and FYNNEI. The CDR3 DNA follows: TGTGCCAGTTCCCCGAGTTCCGCTCGCACAGATACGCAGTATTTT. It specifies CASSPSSARTDTQYF.

This sequence joins TRBV4-1 and TRBJ1-5; 11 positions match TRBD1. This CDR3 is 15 amino acids long. The V segment lost 4 bases and the J segment 7 bases; nucleotides outside the gene matches: 6. Germline V CDR1 and CDR2: MGHRA, YSYEKL. CDR3 sequence (DNA): TGCGCCAGCAGCCCTCCGGGACAGGGGGGACAGCCCCAGCATTTT. It translates to CASSPPGQGGQPQHF.

The rearrangement uses TRBV28 and TRBJ1-2, with unresolved D. This CDR3 is 12 amino acids long. CDR1 MDHEN and CDR2 SYDVKM come from the germline V gene. Trimming removed 3 bases from V and 8 bases from J, with 10 bases in between. The DNA for the CDR3 is TGTGCCAGCAGTTTTGAGGTCGAAGGCTACACCTTC. It codes for CASSFEVEGYTF.

The chain uses TRBV12-3 or TRBV12-4 and TRBJ1-6; D might be TRBD1 (5 bases). V was trimmed by 0 bases and J by 9 bases, leaving 12 bases between them. This CDR3 region has 15 residues. CDR3 nucleotides: TGTGCCAGCAGTTTAGCTCTGGGGGGGGTTTCACCCCTCCACTTT. It is translated as CASSLALGGVSPLHF.

The rearrangement links TRBV9 to TRBJ2-4; D might be TRBD1 (6 bases). The CDR3 is made up of 14 amino acids. V was shortened by 0 bases and J by 10 bases, with 14 bases between the two germline ends. Germline CDR1 and CDR2: SGDLS and YYNGEE. The CDR3 protein is CASSVDDRKAIQYF. In nucleotides, the CDR3 is TGTGCCAGCAGCGTAGATGACAGGAAGGCTATTCAGTACTTC. Supplemented by reference TRBV9 and TRBJ2-4, the full variable domain reads DSGVTQTPKHLITATGQRVTLRCSPRSGDLSVYWYQQSLDQGLQFLIQYYNGEERAKGNILERFSAQQFPDLHSELNLSSLELGDSALYFCASSVDDRKAIQYFGAGTRLSVL.

This chain joins TRBV2 and TRBJ1-1, with D unresolved. CDR1 is SNHLY and CDR2 is FYNNEI in the germline V gene. With 0 bases removed from V and 11 bases from J, the gap between germline ends came to 13 bases. The CDR3 is 13 amino acids. In nucleotides, the CDR3 is TGTGCCAGCAGTGAAGCGCGCGAGGTAGGGGCTTTCTTT. Its translation: CASSEAREVGAFF. Based on the CDR3 plus reference TRBV2 and TRBJ1-1, the full variable domain is EPEVTQTPSHQVTQMGQEVILRCVPISNHLYFYWYRQILGQKVEFLVSFYNNEISEKSEIFDDQFSVERPDGSNFTLKIRSTKLEDSAMYFCASSEAREVGAFFGQGTRLTVV.

Only one count was recorded for this clonotype. V gene TRBV15 combines with J gene TRBJ2-4; possibly TRBD2 for D (5 bases). Germline V CDR1 and CDR2: LNHNV, YYDKDF (reference sequence). This CDR3 has 18 residues. The V end was cut by 1 base, the J end by 0 bases, with 16 bases between. The CDR3 bases are TGTGCCACCAGCAGAGGAGGGAGTTCCTTTGTAGCCAAAAACATTCAGTACTTC. Translated: CATSRGGSSFVAKNIQYF.

J is TRBJ2-7 and V is TRBV11-2; D is undetermined. The V gene lost 0 bases and the J gene lost 6 bases, with 12 bases spanning the gap. Germline CDR1 SGHAT, CDR2 FQNNGV. The CDR3 is 14 residues long. This CDR3 reads CASSLELVSGEQYF. The CDR3 nucleotides read TGTGCCAGCAGCTTAGAGTTAGTCTCGGGCGAGCAGTACTTC. The whole variable domain, remainder taken from reference TRBV11-2 and TRBJ2-7, is EAGVAQSPRYKIIEKRQSVAFWCNPISGHATLYWYQQILGQGPKLLIQFQNNGVVDDSQLPKDRFSAERLKGVDSTLKIQPAKLEDSAVYLCASSLELVSGEQYFGPGTRLTVT.

The V and J genes are TRBV6-5 and TRBJ1-5; 8 nucleotides line up with TRBD1. Germline V gene data show CDR1 as MNHEY and CDR2 as SVGAGI. V was clipped by 5 bases and J by 4 bases; unmatched bases: 16. The CDR3 is 18 amino acids. CDR3 DNA: TGTGCCAGCAGTACCGATCGGGACAGGAACTCGAAAAATCAGCCCCAGCATTTT. Translating it yields CASSTDRDRNSKNQPQHF.

V and J are TRBV13 and TRBJ2-1; 10 bases align to TRBD2. Trimming removed 5 bases from V and 15 bases from J; junction bases left unmatched: 13. The CDR3 has 14 residues. The germline gives CDR1 PRHDT, CDR2 FYEKMQ (reference sequence). CDR3 coding DNA: TGTGCCAGCAGCCGTAAAATAGCGGGGGGCCGGGTGTTCTTC. Its protein is CASSRKIAGGRVFF.

The chain couples TRBV5-1 to TRBJ2-1, with D tentatively TRBD1 (6 bases). Germline values: CDR1 SGHRS, CDR2 YFSETQ. This CDR3 comprises 16 residues. Between the trimmed V and J ends, which lost 5 bases and 0 bases, there was a span of 15 bases. CDR3 bases: TGCGCCAGCAGTCACGGGACAAGTATCTCCTACAATGAGCAGTTCTTC. Its translation: CASSHGTSISYNEQFF.

V is TRBV5-1 and J is TRBJ2-7; D gene unclear. In germline, CDR1 is SGHRS, CDR2 YFSETQ. The length of the CDR3 is 15 residues. V was shortened by 1 base and J by 5 bases, with 16 bases between the two germline ends. CDR3 loop: CASSLIELPMNEQYF. The CDR3 coding sequence is TGCGCCAGCAGCTTGATAGAGCTCCCGATGAACGAGCAGTACTTC.

The gene calls are TRBV3-1 and TRBJ2-3; a possible D gene is TRBD1 (6 bases). Germline V gene sequence: CDR1 LGHDT, CDR2 YNNKEL (reference sequence). Trimming pared 4 bases from V and 2 bases from J, leaving 16 bases between. CDR3 length equals 16 residues. The CDR3 region has the DNA TGTGCCAGCAGCCGCCGGACAGCAGATTACACAGATACGCAGTATTTT. Its protein product is CASSRRTADYTDTQYF.

This clonotype was counted between two and nine times. J is TRBJ2-1 and V is TRBV6-2 or TRBV6-3, with D perhaps matching TRBD1 or TRBD2 (5 bases each). The length of the CDR3 is 16 residues. The V end was cut by 0 bases, the J end by 6 bases, with 15 bases between. Germline CDR1 and CDR2: MNHEY and SVGEGT. The DNA for the CDR3 is TGTGCCAGCAGTTACTCCGGGGACGGCCGGAGCAATGAGCAGTTCTTC. Amino acids: CASSYSGDGRSNEQFF.

The chain has TRBV5-1 and TRBJ2-1; D possibly uses TRBD1 or TRBD2 (5 bases each). The V gene lost 3 bases and the J gene lost 5 bases, with 12 bases spanning the gap. CDR1 is SGHRS and CDR2 is YFSETQ in the germline V gene. CDR3 size: 14 residues. CDR3 DNA sequence: TGCGCCAGCAGCTCTGTGAGGGGTAACAATGAGCAGTTCTTC. This encodes CASSSVRGNNEQFF.

The chain uses TRBV12-3 or TRBV12-4 and TRBJ2-3; TRBD2 is a possible D gene (5 bases). The CDR3 is 15 residues long. V was trimmed by 5 bases and J by 5 bases, leaving 17 bases between them. The CDR3 DNA reads as TGTGCCAGCAGTCCCAATCCGAGGAGGAAAGATACGCAGTATTTT. It is translated as CASSPNPRRKDTQYF.

The chain combines TRBV29-1 with TRBJ1-2; 7 bases align to TRBD1. This CDR3 has 14 amino acids. The germline CDR1 and CDR2 sequences are SQVTM and ANQGSEA. Trimming at V came to 5 bases and at J to 3 bases, leaving 9 bases not matched to a gene. In nucleotides, the CDR3 is TGCAGCGTTTCAACAGGGGCGCAGGACTATGGCTACACCTTC. Protein sequence: CSVSTGAQDYGYTF.

V is TRBV4-2 and J is TRBJ2-7, with TRBD2 identical over 14 bases. CDR1 LGHNA and CDR2 YNFKEQ come from the germline V gene. This CDR3 region has 19 residues. The V and J ends lost 1 base and 0 bases, in that order; junction bases with no gene match: 8. In nucleotides, the CDR3 is TGTGCCAGCAGCCAAGCGTCGACTAGCGGGGGGGTTGTCTCCTACGAGCAGTACTTC. Protein product: CASSQASTSGGVVSYEQYF.

This chain joins TRBV7-2 and TRBJ1-2; 9 bases fit TRBD1. The J segment lost 4 bases and the V segment lost 5 bases, leaving 8 bases of the junction unmatched. The CDR3 sequence is 15 residues long. Germline CDR1 and CDR2: SGHTA and FQGNSA. CDR3 region: CASSAGTGSAYGYTF. CDR3 sequence (DNA): TGTGCCAGCAGCGCTGGGACAGGGAGTGCCTATGGCTACACCTTC.

The rearrangement uses TRBV6-2 or TRBV6-3 and TRBJ2-3, with TRBD2 matching 10 bases. V lost 4 bases, J lost 0 bases, and 4 bases stayed unmatched. Germline V gene lookup returns CDR1 MNHEY and CDR2 SVGEGT. There are 16 residues in the CDR3. In DNA form, the CDR3 reads TGTGCCAGCAGTTCCCATAGCGGGGGGAGCACAGATACGCAGTATTTT. Translating it yields CASSSHSGGSTDTQYF.

The chain employs TRBV15 and TRBJ2-1; a weak D match, TRBD1 (6 bases). This CDR3 region has 16 residues. V was trimmed by 3 bases and J by 0 bases, leaving 12 bases between them. Germline V lookup: CDR1 LNHNV, CDR2 YYDKDF (reference sequence). The CDR3 loop reads CATSSGTTPSYNEQFF. Written as DNA, the CDR3 is TGTGCCACCAGCAGTGGGACAACCCCCTCCTACAATGAGCAGTTCTTC.

The chain couples TRBV27 to TRBJ1-2, with 7 nucleotides matching TRBD1. The V and J ends lost 3 bases and 8 bases, in that order; junction bases with no gene match: 6. Germline CDR1 reads MNHEY; CDR2 reads SMNVEV (reference sequence). The CDR3 sequence is 13 residues long. The CDR3 DNA reads as TGTGCCAGCAGTTTCCAGGGGGAGATCGGCTACACCTTC. It translates to CASSFQGEIGYTF.